The 7 T cell receptor beta chains given below trace back to one sample, sequenced in a study of T cells in women clearing cervical HPV infection. TCRdb's copy holds only in-frame clones and misses some; the assay was immunoSEQ multiplex PCR. The sample table includes over 30,000 clones. Sequenced: blood buffy coat. All receptors derive from a woman between 18 and 70 years old with a cervical HPV16 infection that either progressed to CIN3+ or cleared (not recorded which).

CDR3 sequence: CASSLSARAGNTIYF. The covered CDR3 bases are TGTGCCAGCAGTTTATCTGCCAGGGCCGGAAACACC. The J gene is TRBJ1-3, the V gene TRBV27, with a tentative D call TRBD1 (5 bases). The read terminates 3 residues ahead of where the CDR3 ends, so the germline J gene completes it. V dropped 0 bases and J dropped 4 bases, with 10 bases sitting between them. The germline V gene encodes CDR1 MNHEY and CDR2 SMNVEV (reference sequence). This CDR3 is built from 15 residues.

As concerns this clone: The read ends 3 residues before the CDR3 terminus; that terminus is restored from the germline J gene. The J gene is TRBJ2-4, the V gene TRBV7-2; 8 nucleotides agree with TRBD1. The V and J ends lost 5 bases and 6 bases, in that order; junction bases with no gene match: 9. The CDR3 loop spans 15 amino acids. Germline V lookup: CDR1 SGHTA, CDR2 FQGNSA. CDR3 in amino acids: CASSPRQGLGNIQYF. Partial CDR3 DNA: TGTGCCAGCAGCCCACGACAGGGGCTGGGAAACATT.

Points on this clone: The CDR3 extends 3 residues past the end of the read, so its final part is completed from the germline J gene. The V call is TRBV10-3, the J call TRBJ2-1, with TRBD2 matching 14 bases. Germline trimming cut 5 bases from V and 1 base from J; bases unmatched to any gene: 4. From germline, CDR1 is ENHRY and CDR2 SYGVKD. This CDR3 has 17 amino acids. The CDR3 reads CAISRLAGGGSYNEQFF. The sequenced CDR3 bases are TGTGCCATCAGTCGACTAGCGGGAGGGGGATCCTACAATGAG.

With respect to this clone: The observed sequence ends 3 residues before the CDR3 terminus, with the missing tail filled in from the germline J gene. J is TRBJ2-7 and V is TRBV20-1; D may be TRBD1 or TRBD2 (6 bases each). This CDR3 region has 13 residues. Per the germline V gene, CDR1 is DFQATT and CDR2 is SNEGSKA (reference sequence). V shed 6 bases and J shed 3 bases, with 15 bases lying between them. Here the CDR3 reads CSALYREDYEQYF. Incomplete CDR3 DNA: TGCAGTGCATTATACAGGGAGGACTACGAG.

A note on this clone: The observed sequence ends 3 residues before the CDR3 terminus, with the missing tail filled in from the germline J gene. This chain joins TRBV11-3 and TRBJ2-1; a possible D gene is TRBD2 (6 bases). The V gene's germline CDR1 is SGHNT and CDR2 YENEEA. The CDR3 is 12 residues long. V lost 3 bases and J 8 bases, leaving 8 bases between the germline ends. The CDR3 reads CASSFREDEQFF. The part of the CDR3 DNA that was read is TGTGCCAGCAGCTTCAGGGAGGATGAG. Drawing the rest from reference TRBV11-3 and TRBJ2-1, the complete variable domain is EAGVVQSPRYKIIEKKQPVAFWCNPISGHNTLYWYLQNLGQGPELLIRYENEEAVDDSQLPKDRFSAERLKGVDSTLKIQPAELGDSAVYLCASSFREDEQFFGPGTRLTVL.

Turning to this clone: Read sequence stops 3 residues before the CDR3 end, and the germline J gene provides the missing end. The chain combines TRBV2 with TRBJ2-7, with D possibly being TRBD1 (6 bases). The V end was cut by 1 base, the J end by 2 bases, with 12 bases between. CDR3 length equals 15 residues. Germline V gene lookup returns CDR1 SNHLY and CDR2 FYNNEI. The CDR3 region is CASSEVGGRAYEQYF. The DNA read from the CDR3 is TGTGCCAGCAGTGAAGTAGGGGGACGGGCCTACGAG.

About this clone itself: The read ends 3 residues shy of where the CDR3 ends; the end is completed using the germline J gene. The chain carries TRBV2 and TRBJ2-7; the D gene is possibly TRBD1 (6 bases). V was trimmed by 8 bases and J by 6 bases, leaving 14 bases between them. The germline V gene encodes CDR1 SNHLY and CDR2 FYNNEI. CDR3 length: 12 residues. The chain's CDR3 is CASSTGRIEQYF. The sequenced part of the CDR3 DNA is TGTGCCAGCTCTACAGGGCGGATCGAG.